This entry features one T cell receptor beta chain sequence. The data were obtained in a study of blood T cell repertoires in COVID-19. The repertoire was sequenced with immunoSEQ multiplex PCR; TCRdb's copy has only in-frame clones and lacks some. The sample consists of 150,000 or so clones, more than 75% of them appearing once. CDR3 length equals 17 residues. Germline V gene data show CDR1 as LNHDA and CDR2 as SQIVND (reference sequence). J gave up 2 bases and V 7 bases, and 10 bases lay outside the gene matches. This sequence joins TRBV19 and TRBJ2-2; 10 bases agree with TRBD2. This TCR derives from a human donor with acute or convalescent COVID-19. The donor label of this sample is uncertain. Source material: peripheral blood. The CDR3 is CASTPLAGEANTGELFF. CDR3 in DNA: TGTGCCAGTACCCCGCTAGCGGGGGAGGCAAACACCGGGGAGCTGTTTTTT.